These 10 T cell receptor beta chains share one sample of origin, sequenced in a study of metastatic and nonmetastatic thyroid tumors. Before thyroid surgery, none of the patients had received any treatment. TCRdb re-processed the PCR reads through MiXCR. Among approximately 2,100 clones listed, about 24% were seen once. The sample comprised adjacent normal tissue. Receptors originate from a male donor with papillary thyroid cancer or a benign thyroid nodule (not recorded which). Some clones in this sample may be carry-over from other donors' samples.

The rearrangement joins TRBV19 to TRBJ2-7, with 8 bases that match TRBD2. The germline V gene has CDR1 LNHDA and CDR2 SQIVND (reference sequence). CDR3 length: 15 residues. V gave up 4 bases and J gave up 2 bases; unmatched junction bases: 7. The CDR3 reads CASSKNVAGTYEQYF. DNA for the CDR3: TGTGCCAGTAGTAAGAATGTAGCGGGGACCTACGAGCAGTACTTC.

This clone is categorized as large. The chain links TRBV19 to TRBJ2-4; 8 bases fit TRBD2. V gave up 3 bases and J gave up 8 bases; unmatched junction bases: 6. CDR3 size: 14 residues. The germline CDR1 and CDR2 sequences are LNHDA and SQIVND (reference sequence). The CDR3 is CASSIQSGSHIQYF. In DNA form, the CDR3 reads TGTGCCAGTAGTATTCAGAGCGGGAGCCACATTCAGTACTTC.

This clone was counted at least ten times. The V and J genes are TRBV5-4 and TRBJ2-7, with no clear D. The V end was cut by 7 bases, the J end by 1 base, with 9 bases between. Germline-derived CDR1 and CDR2 are SGHNT and YYREEE (reference sequence). There are 12 residues in the CDR3. The CDR3 DNA reads TGTGCCAGCCAACTCCTATCCTACGAGCAGTACTTC. This encodes CASQLLSYEQYF.

The rearrangement uses TRBV7-8 and TRBJ2-7; D may be TRBD1 or TRBD2 (5 bases each). Germline V gives CDR1 SGHVS, CDR2 FQNEAQ. V was clipped by 2 bases and J by 5 bases, with 13 bases between them. The CDR3 spans 14 residues. CDR3 loop: CASSLLRDGDEQYF. DNA of the CDR3: TGTGCCAGCAGCTTACTCAGGGACGGTGACGAGCAGTACTTC.

There are a few counts of this clone. The V and J genes are TRBV6-1 and TRBJ1-1; D unclear. V was shortened by 6 bases and J by 0 bases, with 11 bases between the two germline ends. From germline, CDR1 is MNHNS and CDR2 SASEGT. The CDR3 loop spans 14 amino acids. Here the CDR3 reads CASSPVGMNTEAFF. DNA of the CDR3: TGTGCCAGCAGCCCCGTGGGGATGAACACTGAAGCTTTCTTT.

This clone was recorded a few times. The rearrangement joins TRBV28 to TRBJ1-1; 9 bases fit TRBD1. Germline trimming cut 6 bases from V and 3 bases from J; bases unmatched to any gene: 11. Germline assignment: CDR1 MDHEN and CDR2 SYDVKM. The CDR3 is 16 residues long. DNA of the CDR3: TGTGCCAGCAGAACCGCCGGGACAGGGTACGACACTGAAGCTTTCTTT. Translating gives CASRTAGTGYDTEAFF.

This clone is deemed large. The V and J genes are TRBV7-2 and TRBJ1-5, with D tentatively TRBD1 (5 bases). V was cut by 5 bases and J by 7 bases, with 15 bases left in between. The germline V gene encodes CDR1 SGHTA and CDR2 FQGNSA. The CDR3 extends over 14 amino acids. CDR3 nucleotide sequence: TGTGCCAGCAGCCCTGGGGGACCAGGGCAGCCCCAGCATTTT. This gives the protein CASSPGGPGQPQHF. Variable domain in full (rest from reference TRBV7-2 and TRBJ1-5): GAGVSQSPSNKVTEKGKDVELRCDPISGHTALYWYRQSLGQGLEFLIYFQGNSAPDKSGLPSDRFSAERTGGSVSTLTIQRTQQEDSAVYLCASSPGGPGQPQHFGDGTRLSIL.

In this sample, this clone is large. CDR3 nucleotides: TGTGCCAGCAGTCTACAGGGGAGGGGTTCACCCCTCCACTTT. It encodes CASSLQGRGSPLHF. This sequence joins TRBV2 and TRBJ1-6, with TRBD1 matching over 7 bases. The germline CDR1 and CDR2 sequences are SNHLY and FYNNEI. This CDR3 region has 14 residues. The junction had 7 bases not matched to a gene; V was cut back by 5 bases and J by 9 bases. Drawing the rest from reference TRBV2 and TRBJ1-6, the complete variable domain is EPEVTQTPSHQVTQMGQEVILRCVPISNHLYFYWYRQILGQKVEFLVSFYNNEISEKSEIFDDQFSVERPDGSNFTLKIRSTKLEDSAMYFCASSLQGRGSPLHFGNGTRLTVT.

As to this clone: Its ends do not fully match the called genes, so a read error is possible. This sequence joins TRBV28 and TRBJ1-2; TRBD1 agrees at 10 bases. Germline assignment: CDR1 MDHEN and CDR2 SYDVKM. The CDR3 is 15 amino acids. The CDR3 region has the DNA TGTGTCAGCAGAACCGCCGGGACAGGGGATAGTGGCTGCACCTTC. It translates to CVSRTAGTGDSGCTF.

This clone is judged medium-sized (0.01 to 0.1%). The V gene is TRBV7-2, the J gene TRBJ2-2, with no clear D. Germline lookup yields CDR1 SGHTA and CDR2 FQGNSA. The CDR3 covers 15 residues. V gave up 5 bases and J gave up 2 bases, with 12 bases separating them. DNA of the CDR3: TGTGCCAGCAGCCCCGGCTACCTAAACACCGGGGAGCTGTTTTTT. The encoded protein is CASSPGYLNTGELFF. Full variable domain (outside the CDR3, taken from reference TRBV7-2 and TRBJ2-2): GAGVSQSPSNKVTEKGKDVELRCDPISGHTALYWYRQSLGQGLEFLIYFQGNSAPDKSGLPSDRFSAERTGGSVSTLTIQRTQQEDSAVYLCASSPGYLNTGELFFGEGSRLTVL.